Below are 11 T cell receptor beta chains sequenced from a single sample in a study of T-cell reconstitution after alpha-beta-depleted transplantation in children. This sample's TCRbeta library carried unique molecular identifier barcodes. TCRdb reprocessed the PCR reads via MiXCR and lists one record per CDR3 protein. The repertoire holds roughly 160,000 distinct CDR3 sequences, with 11% as singletons. Here the sequenced sample was PBMCs, taken before TCRalphabeta/CD19-depleted stem cell transplant. Receptors were obtained from a boy aged 2 to 10 with acute myeloid leukemia, due to receive a stem cell transplant.

The table lists this clonotype with many counts. The chain has TRBV7-8 and TRBJ1-2; D gene ambiguous. Trimming removed 1 base at V and 3 bases at J, with 6 bases between. Germline V gene lookup returns CDR1 SGHVS and CDR2 FQNEAQ. The CDR3 spans 13 residues. CDR3: CASSLDSYYGYTF. For the CDR3, the DNA is TGTGCCAGCAGCTTAGACAGCTACTATGGCTACACCTTC.

This clonotype has at least ten counts. V is TRBV19 and J is TRBJ1-5; D remains ambiguous. Deletions cut 8 bases from V and 2 bases from J, with 10 bases between. This CDR3 has 13 amino acids. CDR1 and CDR2 (germline): LNHDA, SQIVND (reference sequence). DNA of the CDR3: TGTGCCAGTGACGGCCAGGGCAATCAGCCCCAGCATTTT. Translation gives CASDGQGNQPQHF. Variable domain in full (rest from reference TRBV19 and TRBJ1-5): DGGITQSPKYLFRKEGQNVTLSCEQNLNHDAMYWYRQDPGQGLRLIYYSQIVNDFQKGDIAEGYSVSREKKESFPLTVTSAQKNPTAFYLCASDGQGNQPQHFGDGTRLSIL.

This clonotype was seen at least ten times. The rearrangement joins TRBV6-1 to TRBJ2-1; no clear D gene. The CDR3 totals 17 residues. The V gene lost 2 bases and the J gene lost 4 bases, with 18 bases spanning the gap. Germline assignment: CDR1 MNHNS and CDR2 SASEGT. CDR3 sequence: CASSERTSWEVYNEQFF. The CDR3 region has the DNA TGTGCCAGCAGTGAACGGACCTCCTGGGAAGTATACAATGAGCAGTTCTTC.

This clonotype appeared many times. The chain couples TRBV14 to TRBJ2-1; TRBD2 agrees at 9 bases. The germline V gene encodes CDR1 SGHDN and CDR2 FVKESK. The V segment lost 5 bases and the J segment 5 bases; nucleotides outside the gene matches: 7. The length of the CDR3 is 15 residues. This CDR3 reads CASSARLAVDNEQFF. DNA of the CDR3: TGTGCCAGCAGCGCTCGACTAGCGGTTGACAATGAGCAGTTCTTC.

There are many counts of this clonotype. V is TRBV6-1 and J is TRBJ2-3, with 7 bases identical to TRBD2. The germline CDR1 and CDR2 sequences are MNHNS and SASEGT. CDR3 length: 16 amino acids. V gave up 2 bases and J gave up 4 bases; unmatched junction bases: 9. The CDR3 protein is CASSELGGSTADTQYF. The CDR3 DNA reads TGTGCCAGCAGTGAATTGGGCGGGAGTACCGCAGATACGCAGTATTTT.

Ten or more counts support this clonotype. V is TRBV9 and J is TRBJ2-3, with no clear D. V was pared by 3 bases and J by 6 bases, with 14 bases between. The CDR3 is made up of 14 amino acids. Looked up from germline, CDR1 is SGDLS and CDR2 is YYNGEE. The CDR3 DNA reads TGTGCCAGCAGCGCACAAAACCCTGAGGATACGCAGTATTTT. Translated, it gives CASSAQNPEDTQYF. The full variable domain, rest sourced from reference TRBV9 and TRBJ2-3, is DSGVTQTPKHLITATGQRVTLRCSPRSGDLSVYWYQQSLDQGLQFLIQYYNGEERAKGNILERFSAQQFPDLHSELNLSSLELGDSALYFCASSAQNPEDTQYFGPGTRLTVL.

The sample holds many counts of this clonotype. The gene calls are TRBV3-1 and TRBJ2-5; 12 positions agree with TRBD2. The V gene's germline CDR1 is LGHDT and CDR2 YNNKEL (reference sequence). With 0 bases clipped from V and 3 bases from J, the junction kept 5 bases outside the gene matches. This CDR3 spans 17 amino acids. CDR3 sequence (DNA): TGTGCCAGCAGCCAAGACCCGCTAGCGGGAGGGAAAGAGACCCAGTACTTC. This encodes CASSQDPLAGGKETQYF.

Many counts were recorded for this clonotype. The chain recombines TRBV7-9 with TRBJ2-1; 9 bases map to TRBD1. The CDR3 loop spans 16 amino acids. V lost 0 bases to trimming and J lost 7 bases; unmatched junction nucleotides: 7. CDR1 is SEHNR, CDR2 FQNEAQ, per germline (reference sequence). In DNA form, the CDR3 reads TGTGCCAGCAGCTTAGCGGTTGGGACAGGGTTTAATGAGCAGTTCTTC. It yields the protein CASSLAVGTGFNEQFF.

This clonotype was picked up many times. CDR3 sequence reads: CASSEYSGAELGISEQYF. CDR3 DNA sequence: TGTGCCAGCAGTGAATATTCCGGGGCCGAACTAGGAATCTCCGAGCAGTACTTC. This rearrangement joins TRBV25-1 to TRBJ2-7; D possibly matches TRBD1 or TRBD2 (5 bases each). V was cut by 0 bases and J by 6 bases, with 24 bases left in between. CDR1 and CDR2 (germline): MGHDK, SYGVNS. CDR3 length: 18 residues.

This clonotype was counted at least ten times. This chain joins TRBV13 and TRBJ2-5; 9 nucleotides align to TRBD2. The J segment lost 5 bases and the V segment lost 2 bases, leaving 9 bases of the junction unmatched. Germline CDR1 reads PRHDT; CDR2 reads FYEKMQ (reference sequence). The CDR3 length is 16 residues. The CDR3 spells CASSLLGVAGAETQYF. CDR3 nucleotides: TGTGCCAGCAGCTTACTCGGGGTAGCGGGAGCGGAGACCCAGTACTTC.

This clonotype has at least ten counts. This chain links TRBV5-1 with TRBJ2-3; 8 bases fit TRBD2. The V gene's germline CDR1 is SGHRS and CDR2 YFSETQ. Trimming took 3 bases from V and 3 from J; bases not matched to a gene: 6. The CDR3 has 15 residues. CDR3 DNA sequence: TGCGCCAGCAGCTGGGGGGGACTAGTTACAGATACGCAGTATTTT. Translation gives CASSWGGLVTDTQYF. The complete variable domain, with remaining parts taken from reference TRBV5-1 and TRBJ2-3, reads KAGVTQTPRYLIKTRGQQVTLSCSPISGHRSVSWYQQTPGQGLQFLFEYFSETQRNKGNFPGRFSGRQFSNSRSEMNVSTLELGDSALYLCASSWGGLVTDTQYFGPGTRLTVL.